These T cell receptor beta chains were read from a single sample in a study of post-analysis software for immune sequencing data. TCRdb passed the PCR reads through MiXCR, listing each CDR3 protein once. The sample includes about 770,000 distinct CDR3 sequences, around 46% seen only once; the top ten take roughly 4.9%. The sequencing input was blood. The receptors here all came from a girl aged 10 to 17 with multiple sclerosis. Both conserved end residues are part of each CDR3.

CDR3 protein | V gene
CASSPLGLFYEQYF | TRBV4-2
CASWGPAENIQYF | TRBV4-1
CASSFIGEQFF | TRBV7-2
CASSLRPGGTNYGYTF | TRBV7-7
CASSPRDSQRAQFF | TRBV9
CSVEGQGSSSYNEQFF | TRBV29-1
CASSPTGGAYNEQFF | TRBV18
CASSFGRGGTDYQETQYF | TRBV7-8
CASSSEPGLNSYEQYF | TRBV11-2
CASSLLGPNTEAFF | TRBV12-3/TRBV12-4
CAGFTGTLEAFF | TRBV28
CASSPPTSGRPWSEQFF | TRBV18
CASSQVGPNGAKNIQYF | TRBV3-1
CASSLPGTALEQYF | TRBV18
CASSLAGFDEQFF | TRBV7-6
CSVELQKNTEAFF | TRBV29-1
CASSLSELINRTDLYEQYF | TRBV27
CASSLYHRNTEAFF | TRBV7-9
CASRRTRDRGDYGYTF | TRBV12-3/TRBV12-4
CATSDTSGSTDTQYF | TRBV24-1
CASSLGEQSNEKLFF | TRBV5-8
CASSLDGALLGYTF | TRBV28
CASSLVLAGVGTQYF | TRBV7-8
CSARRQNSYEQYF | TRBV20-1
CASSAGTGEKTQYF | TRBV5-4
CASSPDWTVGETQYF | TRBV5-1
CSARGISGGTQYF | TRBV20-1
CASSDQAEETQYF | TRBV6-5
CAISEASFGQETQYF | TRBV10-3
CASRRLEGQNEQFF | TRBV25-1
CASSLQTVSGYTF | TRBV7-8
CASSLARAGWVETQYF | TRBV12-3/TRBV12-4
CACFRNGYTF | TRBV30
CASNRELGNQPQHF | TRBV2
CASSPRPQSGANVLTF | TRBV7-8
CASSRRDASTDTQYF | TRBV5-1
CASSVGGTRETQYF | TRBV9
CASSTGTGATGELFF | TRBV11-1